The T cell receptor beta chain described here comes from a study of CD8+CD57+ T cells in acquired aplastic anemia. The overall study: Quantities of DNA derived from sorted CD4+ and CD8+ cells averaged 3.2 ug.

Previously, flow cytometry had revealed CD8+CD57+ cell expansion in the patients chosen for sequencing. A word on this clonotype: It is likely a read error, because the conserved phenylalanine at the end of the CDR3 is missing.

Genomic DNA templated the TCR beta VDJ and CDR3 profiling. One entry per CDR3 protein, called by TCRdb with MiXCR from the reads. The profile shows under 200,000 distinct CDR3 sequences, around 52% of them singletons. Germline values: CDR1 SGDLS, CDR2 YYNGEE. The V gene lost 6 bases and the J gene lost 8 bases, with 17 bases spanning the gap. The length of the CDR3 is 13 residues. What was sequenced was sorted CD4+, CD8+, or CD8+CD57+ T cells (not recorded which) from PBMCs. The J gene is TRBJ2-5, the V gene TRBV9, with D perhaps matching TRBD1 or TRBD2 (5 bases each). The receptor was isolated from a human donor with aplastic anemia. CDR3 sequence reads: CASNRDGVETQYL. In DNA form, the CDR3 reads TGTGCCAGCAACCGGGACGGAGTAGAAACCCAGTACCTC.